The TCR beta chain described here comes from a study of T cell changes during pregnancy in multiple sclerosis. This CDR3 has 13 amino acids. V lost 5 bases, J lost 5 bases, and 1 base stayed unmatched. CDR1 and CDR2 (germline): MDHEN, SYDVKM. The data were produced by immunoSEQ multiplex PCR, yet TCRdb's version contains in-frame clones alone and is incomplete. The data contain 98,000 or so clones, 80% to 95% of them singletons. This clonotype was sampled from a female donor with multiple sclerosis, enrolled in a pregnancy study. The input for sequencing was peripheral blood, taken after pregnancy. The chain couples TRBV28 to TRBJ1-5, with 9 bases that match TRBD1. The CDR3 spells CASSRTGDQPQHF. In DNA form, the CDR3 reads TGTGCCAGCAGTAGGACAGGGGATCAGCCCCAGCATTTT.